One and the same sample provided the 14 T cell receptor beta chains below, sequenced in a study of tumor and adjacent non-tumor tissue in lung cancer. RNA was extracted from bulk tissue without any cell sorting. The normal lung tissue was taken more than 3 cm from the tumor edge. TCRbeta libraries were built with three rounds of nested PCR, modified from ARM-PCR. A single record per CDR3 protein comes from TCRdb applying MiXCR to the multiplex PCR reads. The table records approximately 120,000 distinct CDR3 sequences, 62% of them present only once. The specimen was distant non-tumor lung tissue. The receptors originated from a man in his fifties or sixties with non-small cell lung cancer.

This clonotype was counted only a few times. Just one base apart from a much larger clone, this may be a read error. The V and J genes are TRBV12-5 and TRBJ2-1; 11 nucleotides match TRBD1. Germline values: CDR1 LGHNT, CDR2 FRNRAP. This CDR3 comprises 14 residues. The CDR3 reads CASGLGTGGNKQFF. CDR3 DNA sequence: TGTGCTAGTGGTTTGGGGACAGGGGGCAATAAGCAGTTCTTC.

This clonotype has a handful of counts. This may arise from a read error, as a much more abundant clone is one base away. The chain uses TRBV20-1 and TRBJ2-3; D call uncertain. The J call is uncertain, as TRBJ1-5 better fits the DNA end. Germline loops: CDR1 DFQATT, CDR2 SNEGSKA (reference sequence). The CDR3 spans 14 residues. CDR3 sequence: CSARKTSGADTQHF. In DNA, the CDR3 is TGCAGTGCTAGAAAGACTAGCGGCGCAGATACGCAGCATTTT.

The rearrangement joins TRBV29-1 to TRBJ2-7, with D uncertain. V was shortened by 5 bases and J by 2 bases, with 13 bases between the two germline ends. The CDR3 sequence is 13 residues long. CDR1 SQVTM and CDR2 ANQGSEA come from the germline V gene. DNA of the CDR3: TGCAGCGTTTGGGCTGTACAACCCTACGAGCAGTACTTC. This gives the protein CSVWAVQPYEQYF.

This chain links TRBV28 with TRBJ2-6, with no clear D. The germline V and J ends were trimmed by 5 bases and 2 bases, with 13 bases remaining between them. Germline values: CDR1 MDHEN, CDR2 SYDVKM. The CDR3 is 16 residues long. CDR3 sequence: CASSPGKRAGANVLTF. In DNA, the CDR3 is TGTGCCAGCAGTCCCGGTAAAAGGGCTGGGGCCAACGTCCTGACTTTC.

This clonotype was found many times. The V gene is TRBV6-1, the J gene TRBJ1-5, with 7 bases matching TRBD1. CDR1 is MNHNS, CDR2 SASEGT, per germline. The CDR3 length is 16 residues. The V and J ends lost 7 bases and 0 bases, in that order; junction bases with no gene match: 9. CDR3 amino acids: CASKPTGTVSNQPQHF. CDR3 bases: TGTGCCAGCAAACCAACCGGGACAGTTAGCAATCAGCCCCAGCATTTT.

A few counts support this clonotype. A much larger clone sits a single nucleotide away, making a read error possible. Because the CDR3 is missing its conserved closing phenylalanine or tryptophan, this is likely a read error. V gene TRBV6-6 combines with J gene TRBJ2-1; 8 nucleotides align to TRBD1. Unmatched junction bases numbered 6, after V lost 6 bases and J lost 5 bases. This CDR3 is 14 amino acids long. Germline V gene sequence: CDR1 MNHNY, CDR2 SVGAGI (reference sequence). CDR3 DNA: TGTGCCAGCAGCGGACAGGGAGTGAACAATGAGCAGTTCATC. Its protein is CASSGQGVNNEQFI.

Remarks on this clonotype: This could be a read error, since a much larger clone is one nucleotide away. CDR3 amino acids: CASSYGWYDQYF. Written as DNA, the CDR3 is TGTGCCAGCAGTTACGGGTGGTACGACCAGTACTTC. The genes are TRBV6-2 or TRBV6-3 and TRBJ2-7; D call uncertain. CDR3 length equals 12 residues. Germline V gene sequence: CDR1 MNHEY, CDR2 SVGEGT.

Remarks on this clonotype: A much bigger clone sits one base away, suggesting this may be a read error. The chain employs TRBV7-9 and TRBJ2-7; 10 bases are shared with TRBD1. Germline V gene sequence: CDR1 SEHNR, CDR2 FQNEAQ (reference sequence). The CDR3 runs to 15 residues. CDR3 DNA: TGTGTCAGCAGCTTAGCCGGGACAGGGGCGGGCGAGCAGTACTTC. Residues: CVSSLAGTGAGEQYF.

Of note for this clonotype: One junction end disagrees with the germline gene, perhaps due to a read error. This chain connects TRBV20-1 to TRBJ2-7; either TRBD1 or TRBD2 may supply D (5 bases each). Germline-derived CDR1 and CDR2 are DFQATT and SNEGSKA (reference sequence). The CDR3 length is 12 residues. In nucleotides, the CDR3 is TGCAGTACTAGTAGACAGTCCTACGAGCAGTACTTC. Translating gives CSTSRQSYEQYF.

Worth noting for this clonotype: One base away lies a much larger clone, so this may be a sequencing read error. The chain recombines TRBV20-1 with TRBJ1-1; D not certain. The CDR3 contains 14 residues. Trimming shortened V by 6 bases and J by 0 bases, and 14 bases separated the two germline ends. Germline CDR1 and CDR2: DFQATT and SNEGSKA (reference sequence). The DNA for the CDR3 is TGCAGTGCAACACAGTGGGGAATGAACACTGAAGCTTTCTTT. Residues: CSATQWGMNTEAFF.

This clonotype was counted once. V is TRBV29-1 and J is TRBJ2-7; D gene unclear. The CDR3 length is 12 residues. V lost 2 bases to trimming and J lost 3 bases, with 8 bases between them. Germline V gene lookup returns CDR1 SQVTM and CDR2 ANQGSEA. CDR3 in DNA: TGCAGCGTTGAATATAACAGCTACGAGCAGTACTTC. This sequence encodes CSVEYNSYEQYF.

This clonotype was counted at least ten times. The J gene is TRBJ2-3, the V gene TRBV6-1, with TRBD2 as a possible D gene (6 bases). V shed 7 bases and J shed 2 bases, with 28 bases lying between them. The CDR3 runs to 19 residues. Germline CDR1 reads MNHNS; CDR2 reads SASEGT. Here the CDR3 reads CASIMWPSGVRRATDTQYF. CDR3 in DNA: TGTGCCAGCATCATGTGGCCCTCGGGAGTCCGAAGAGCCACAGATACGCAGTATTTT.

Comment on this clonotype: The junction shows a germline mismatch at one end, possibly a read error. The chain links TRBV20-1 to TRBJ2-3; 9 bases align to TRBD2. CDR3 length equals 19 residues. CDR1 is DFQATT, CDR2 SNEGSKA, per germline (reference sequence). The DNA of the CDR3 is TGCAATGCTAGAGATCTTAGCGGGAGAGGGGCTTGTAGCACAGATACGCAGTATTTT. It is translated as CNARDLSGRGACSTDTQYF.

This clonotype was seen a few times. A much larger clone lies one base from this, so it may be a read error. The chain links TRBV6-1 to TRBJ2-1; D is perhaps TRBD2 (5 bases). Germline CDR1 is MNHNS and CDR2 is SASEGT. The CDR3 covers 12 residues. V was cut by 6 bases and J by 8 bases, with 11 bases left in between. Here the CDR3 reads CASRKEGHEQFF. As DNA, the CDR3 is TGTGCCAGCAGGAAAGAGGGCCATGAGCAGTTCTTC.